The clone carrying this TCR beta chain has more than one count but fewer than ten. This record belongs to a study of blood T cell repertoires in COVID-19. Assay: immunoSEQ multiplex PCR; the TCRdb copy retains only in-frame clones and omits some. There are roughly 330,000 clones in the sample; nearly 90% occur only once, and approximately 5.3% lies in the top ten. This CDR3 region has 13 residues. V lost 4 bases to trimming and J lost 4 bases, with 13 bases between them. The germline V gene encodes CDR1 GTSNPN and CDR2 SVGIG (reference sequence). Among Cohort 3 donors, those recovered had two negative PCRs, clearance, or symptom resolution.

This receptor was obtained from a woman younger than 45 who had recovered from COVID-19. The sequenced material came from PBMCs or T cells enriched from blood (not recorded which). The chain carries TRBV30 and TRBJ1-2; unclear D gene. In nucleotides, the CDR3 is TGTGCCTGGATGTCGAGGGCTTCCTATGGCTACACCTTC. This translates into CAWMSRASYGYTF. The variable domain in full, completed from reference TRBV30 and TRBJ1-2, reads SQTIHQWPATLVQPVGSPLSLECTVEGTSNPNLYWYRQAAGRGLQLLFYSVGIGQISSEVPQNLSASRPQDRQFILSSKKLLLSDSGFYLCAWMSRASYGYTFGSGTRLTVV.